This T cell receptor beta chain comes out of a study of blood T cells in healthy people across ages. Findings and caveats of the study: The fall in TCR beta diversity per million T cells was roughly linear with age. Among long-lived donors, naive CD4+ cells were more numerous and diversity higher than in aged donors. Estimated diversity that came from one million T cells was considered an underestimate.

Note on this clonotype: Its antigen is as yet unknown.

Peripheral blood from each donor was collected in a volume of ten milliliters. The authors ran a second PCR of about 7 to 11 cycles using a sample-barcoded 5' primer and a J-beta primer mix. Via MiXCR, TCRdb re-called the 5' RACE reads, giving one row per CDR3 protein. Here the sample spans hundreds of thousands of distinct CDR3 sequences, under 45% being singletons. CDR3 length: 15 residues. The V gene lost 5 bases and the J gene lost 4 bases, with 14 bases spanning the gap. The TCR comes from a man between 60 and 75 years old in good health. Sequencing was done on a sample of blood. The V gene is TRBV12-3 or TRBV12-4, the J gene TRBJ2-2; D may be TRBD1 (6 bases). CDR3 nucleotides: TGTGCCAGCAGTCCAGCATTAGGGGGCACCGGGGAGCTGTTTTTT. Protein sequence: CASSPALGGTGELFF.